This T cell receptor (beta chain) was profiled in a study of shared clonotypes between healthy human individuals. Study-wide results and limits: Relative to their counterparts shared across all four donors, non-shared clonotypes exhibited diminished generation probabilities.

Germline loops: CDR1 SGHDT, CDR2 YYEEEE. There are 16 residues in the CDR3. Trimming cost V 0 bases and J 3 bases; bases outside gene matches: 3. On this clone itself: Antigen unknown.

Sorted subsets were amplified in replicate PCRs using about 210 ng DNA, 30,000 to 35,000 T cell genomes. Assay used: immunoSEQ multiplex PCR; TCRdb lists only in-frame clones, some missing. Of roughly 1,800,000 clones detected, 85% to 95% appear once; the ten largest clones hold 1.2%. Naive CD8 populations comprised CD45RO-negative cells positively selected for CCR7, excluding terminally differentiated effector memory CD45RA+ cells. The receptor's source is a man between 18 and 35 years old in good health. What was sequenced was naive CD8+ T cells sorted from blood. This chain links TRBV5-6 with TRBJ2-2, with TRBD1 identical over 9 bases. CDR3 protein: CASSLVQGAYTGELFF. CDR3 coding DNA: TGTGCCAGCAGCTTGGTACAGGGGGCATACACCGGGGAGCTGTTTTTT.